The source of this T cell receptor beta chain is a study of blood T cell repertoires in COVID-19. The method was immunoSEQ multiplex PCR; TCRdb's version includes in-frame clones alone and lacks a portion of them. The sample lists approximately 440,000 clones, 90% occurring once. Looked up from germline, CDR1 is SGDLS and CDR2 is YYNGEE. There are 13 residues in the CDR3. The ends were cut back, 0 bases at V and 5 bases at J, with 9 bases in the middle. The source is a man aged 18 to 35 who had recovered from COVID-19. Sequenced: PBMCs or T cells enriched from blood (not recorded which). The V and J genes are TRBV9 and TRBJ2-7; D is ambiguous. CDR3 DNA sequence: TGTGCCAGCAGCGTAGCTTCGGCGGACGAGCAGTACTTC. Its translation: CASSVASADEQYF.